This TCR beta chain was found in a study of T cell changes during pregnancy in multiple sclerosis. Only in-frame clones appear in the TCRdb table, and some are missing; sequencing was by immunoSEQ multiplex PCR. Of 75,000 to 95,000 clones listed, approximately 92% are singletons. Germline-derived CDR1 and CDR2 are SNHLY and FYNNEI. Trimming cost V 6 bases and J 2 bases; bases outside gene matches: 3. The CDR3 is 14 amino acids. This clonotype originated in a female donor with multiple sclerosis, enrolled in a pregnancy study. This chain links TRBV2 with TRBJ2-1; 8 bases fit TRBD1. The sequenced sample was peripheral blood, obtained in the first trimester of pregnancy. For the CDR3, the DNA is TGTGCCAGCAGGGCAGGGGGCGCCTACAATGAGCAGTTCTTC. Its protein product is CASRAGGAYNEQFF.